The 7 T cell receptor beta chains listed next were all sequenced from one sample in a study of control samples from healthy donors and cancer patients. Sequencing used immunoSEQ multiplex PCR; TCRdb keeps in-frame clones, though not all of them. The sample includes some 130,000 clones, about 94% of them seen just once. Input material: blood. The receptor set was obtained from a man aged 25-45 years in good health.

This rearrangement joins TRBV4-1 to TRBJ1-3; perhaps TRBD1 as D (5 bases). The CDR3 is 16 amino acids. Trimming took 4 bases from V and 3 from J, leaving 16 bases between them. CDR1 is MGHRA and CDR2 is YSYEKL in the germline V gene. The chain's CDR3 is CASSPLGVGVGNTIYF. As DNA, the CDR3 is TGCGCCAGCAGCCCCCTAGGTGTGGGGGTTGGAAACACCATATATTTT.

The rearrangement links TRBV18 to TRBJ1-4; D may be TRBD1 (5 bases). Per germline, CDR1 KGHSH and CDR2 LQKENI. Trimming stripped 0 bases from V and 7 bases from J, with 12 bases between. The CDR3 is made up of 15 amino acids. DNA of the CDR3: TGTGCCAGCTCACCACCCCCCAGGGCTGGTGAAAAACTGTTTTTT. It specifies CASSPPPRAGEKLFF.

J is TRBJ2-5 and V is TRBV6-1, with 10 bases identical to TRBD1. The CDR3 length is 17 residues. The V segment lost 4 bases and the J segment 5 bases; nucleotides outside the gene matches: 13. Germline values: CDR1 MNHNS, CDR2 SASEGT. CDR3 amino acids: CASSGPTGGGGLETQYF. CDR3 DNA sequence: TGTGCCAGCAGTGGACCGACAGGGGGCGGGGGTTTGGAGACCCAGTACTTC.

This sequence joins TRBV12-5 and TRBJ2-1; possibly TRBD1 or TRBD2 for D (8 bases each). Trimming shortened V by 11 bases and J by 0 bases, and 26 bases separated the two germline ends. Germline V gene data show CDR1 as LGHNT and CDR2 as FRNRAP. The CDR3 length is 18 residues. In DNA form, the CDR3 reads TGTGCTGCCTCGGCGGGGGGACAGGATAGATTCTCCTACAATGAGCAGTTCTTC. This encodes CAASAGGQDRFSYNEQFF.

The V gene is TRBV27, the J gene TRBJ2-1, with a weak D call TRBD1 (5 bases). The CDR3 extends over 17 amino acids. The ends were cut back, 2 bases at V and 0 bases at J, with 14 bases in the middle. CDR1 MNHEY and CDR2 SMNVEV come from the germline V gene (reference sequence). The CDR3 DNA follows: TGTGCCAGCAGTTTAATTAGCCAGGGTTTCTCCTACAATGAGCAGTTCTTC. This sequence encodes CASSLISQGFSYNEQFF.

This rearrangement joins TRBV6-5 to TRBJ1-3; 7 bases are a match to TRBD1. CDR1 MNHEY and CDR2 SVGAGI come from the germline V gene. There are 14 residues in the CDR3. Unmatched junction bases numbered 0, after V lost 4 bases and J lost 0 bases. This CDR3 reads CASSSGGSGNTIYF. In DNA, the CDR3 is TGTGCCAGCAGTTCAGGGGGCTCTGGAAACACCATATATTTT.

J is TRBJ2-1 and V is TRBV14; 11 nucleotides align to TRBD2. Germline lookup yields CDR1 SGHDN and CDR2 FVKESK. V shed 1 base, J shed 8 bases, and the junction held 4 bases outside the gene matches. This CDR3 spans 15 amino acids. The DNA for the CDR3 is TGTGCCAGCAGCCAAGTAGCGGGGGGGCCCTATGAGCAGTTCTTC. Encoded protein: CASSQVAGGPYEQFF.